The 7 T cell receptor beta chains listed next were all sequenced from one sample in a study of T cell clonotyping in hematopoietic cell transplantation. Produced via immunoSEQ multiplex PCR; TCRdb's table is partial and in-frame only. The sample records 10,000 to 11,000 clones, around 90% being singletons. The source was PBMCs, collected 180 days after allogeneic stem cell transplant. The receptors shown here come from a male patient between 60 and 69 years old who had an allogeneic stem cell transplant from an unrelated donor, so the T cells may come from the graft donor. Some clones in this sample may be carry-over from other donors' samples.

V usage is TRBV29-1 and J usage is TRBJ2-2; perhaps TRBD2 as D (5 bases). V gave up 7 bases and J gave up 3 bases, with 15 bases separating them. CDR3 length: 14 residues. Germline V gene lookup returns CDR1 SQVTM and CDR2 ANQGSEA. CDR3 coding DNA: TGCAGCGCTAAAGGGCTAGCCGACACCGGGGAGCTGTTTTTT. It codes for CSAKGLADTGELFF.

V gene TRBV9 combines with J gene TRBJ1-6; the D gene is possibly TRBD1 (6 bases). Germline CDR1 and CDR2: SGDLS and YYNGEE. The CDR3 length is 16 residues. Trimming shortened V by 0 bases and J by 5 bases, and 12 bases separated the two germline ends. CDR3 amino acids: CASSVGGGGDNSPLHF. In DNA, the CDR3 is TGTGCCAGCAGCGTAGGAGGGGGGGGAGATAATTCACCCCTCCACTTT.

This clone was recorded once. The chain couples TRBV5-1 to TRBJ1-2; D perhaps matches TRBD1 (5 bases). Germline-derived CDR1 and CDR2 are SGHRS and YFSETQ. CDR3 size: 16 residues. Trimming removed 4 bases from V and 2 bases from J, with 18 bases in between. CDR3 amino acids: CASSPESGEPNYGYTF. Here the CDR3 DNA reads TGCGCCAGCAGCCCCGAGTCGGGGGAACCAAACTATGGCTACACCTTC. Together with reference TRBV5-1 and TRBJ1-2, the CDR3 gives the full variable domain: KAGVTQTPRYLIKTRGQQVTLSCSPISGHRSVSWYQQTPGQGLQFLFEYFSETQRNKGNFPGRFSGRQFSNSRSEMNVSTLELGDSALYLCASSPESGEPNYGYTFGSGTRLTVV.

CDR3 residues: CAISEIRAPGRSGNTIYF. CDR3 in DNA: TGTGCCATCAGTGAGATAAGGGCGCCGGGGAGGTCTGGAAACACCATATATTTT. The chain links TRBV10-3 to TRBJ1-3; unclear D gene. Trimming removed 2 bases from V and 1 base from J, with 18 bases in between. This CDR3 is built from 18 residues. Germline V gene data show CDR1 as ENHRY and CDR2 as SYGVKD.

This chain connects TRBV2 to TRBJ1-4; D is ambiguous. The CDR3 has 14 amino acids. Germline V gene sequence: CDR1 SNHLY, CDR2 FYNNEI. The V end was cut by 8 bases, the J end by 0 bases, with 10 bases between. This CDR3 reads CASAGYSTNEKLFF. The CDR3 DNA follows: TGTGCCAGCGCTGGATATTCAACTAATGAAAAACTGTTTTTT.

V and J are TRBV7-9 and TRBJ2-7; tentatively, D is TRBD1 (6 bases). Trimming pared 5 bases from V and 9 bases from J, leaving 14 bases between. The CDR3 extends over 12 amino acids. Germline CDR1 is SEHNR and CDR2 is FQNEAQ (reference sequence). The CDR3 loop is CASSLDSLRQYF. In nucleotides, the CDR3 is TGTGCCAGCAGCCTGGACAGCCTTCGGCAGTACTTC.

V and J are TRBV7-2 and TRBJ2-3; D unresolved. The CDR3 loop spans 13 amino acids. The germline V gene has CDR1 SGHTA and CDR2 FQGNSA. V lost 5 bases and J 0 bases, leaving 6 bases between the germline ends. This CDR3 reads CASSPISTDTQYF. The CDR3 DNA reads as TGTGCCAGCAGCCCAATCAGCACAGATACGCAGTATTTT.